This section outlines one T cell receptor beta chain sequence together with its context. The data stem from a study of cytomegalovirus exposure and HLA in healthy donors. PCR used 60 Vbeta primers and 13 Jbeta primers. Produced via immunoSEQ multiplex PCR; TCRdb's table is partial and in-frame only. The profile covers roughly 190,000 clones, with approximately 80% appearing a single time and more than 3% taken by the ten largest. CDR1 LGHNA and CDR2 YNFKEQ come from the germline V gene. The CDR3 runs to 17 residues. V was shortened by 3 bases and J by 6 bases, with 20 bases between the two germline ends.

The rearrangement joins TRBV4-2 to TRBJ2-2; D is unclear. The receptor's source is a man aged 40-55 years in good health and CMV-seropositive. Source material: PBMCs. CDR3 bases: TGTGCCAGCAGCCATAACACCGGTCCAGGCTTGGCCGGGGAGCTGTTTTTT. Protein: CASSHNTGPGLAGELFF.